The clone carrying this TCR beta chain was recorded many times. The target antigen is unknown. TCRdb redid the calling of the reads with MiXCR, one entry per CDR3 protein. The sample holds about 200,000 distinct CDR3 sequences, roughly 9% seen once. The data belong to a study of T cell repertoires in cytomegalovirus infection. Study findings and constraints: In two of eight donors, the top clonotype was HLA-C-restricted CMV-specific.

J was trimmed by 0 bases and V by 5 bases; bases with no gene match: 6. The CDR3 runs to 15 residues. The chain carries TRBV12-3 or TRBV12-4 and TRBJ1-1, with 7 bases lining up with TRBD1. This TCR was recovered from a human donor in good health (CMV status not recorded). Some clones in this sample may be carry-over from other donors' samples. The sample taken for sequencing was PBMCs. CDR3 amino acids: CASSQPGQMNTEAFF. The DNA for the CDR3 is TGTGCCAGCAGTCAACCGGGACAGATGAACACTGAAGCTTTCTTT.